This T cell receptor beta chain was captured in a study of cytomegalovirus exposure and HLA in healthy donors. CDR1 GTSNPN and CDR2 SVGIG come from the germline V gene (reference sequence). The CDR3 runs 12 residues. V shed 0 bases and J shed 8 bases, with 8 bases lying between them. The PCR contained 60 Vbeta and 13 Jbeta primers. Using immunoSEQ multiplex PCR, the repertoire was profiled, and TCRdb retains in-frame clones only, with some absent. This sample has 200,000 to 250,000 clones; approximately 83% occur once, and the top ten carry more than 0.6%. The sequenced material came from PBMCs. The sequence was collected from a boy aged 2 to 9 in good health and CMV-seronegative. This chain uses TRBV30 with TRBJ1-3; D remains ambiguous. The CDR3: CAWSVRGDTIYF. As DNA, the CDR3 is TGTGCCTGGAGTGTACGGGGAGACACCATATATTTT.